The 30 T cell receptor beta chains in this list originate from one sample, sequenced in a study of CD8 T cells in ankylosing spondylitis. TCRdb re-called the 5' RACE reads through MiXCR, storing one row per CDR3 protein. The sample lists fewer than 250,000 distinct CDR3 sequences; about 30% were seen once. Sequences were obtained from blood, either unsorted or a sorted T cell fraction (not recorded which). These receptors were collected from a male donor with ankylosing spondylitis or in good health (not recorded which).

This chain joins TRBV25-1 and TRBJ1-1; no definite D call. This CDR3 spans 13 amino acids. V was shortened by 3 bases and J by 0 bases, with 5 bases between the two germline ends. Per germline, CDR1 MGHDK and CDR2 SYGVNS. As DNA, the CDR3 is TGTGCCAGCAGTGATGCGATGAACACTGAAGCTTTCTTT. This translates into CASSDAMNTEAFF.

The V gene is TRBV12-3 or TRBV12-4, the J gene TRBJ2-7; TRBD2 matches at 7 bases. The CDR3 has 14 residues. The trim removed 5 bases at V and 3 bases at J, leaving 7 bases unmatched. CDR3: CASSSSGDDYEQYF. CDR3 nucleotides: TGTGCCAGCAGTAGCAGCGGGGACGACTACGAGCAGTACTTC.

The rearrangement uses TRBV29-1 and TRBJ2-7; perhaps TRBD2 as D (6 bases). The CDR3 runs to 13 residues. Germline-derived CDR1 and CDR2 are SQVTM and ANQGSEA. V was shortened by 4 bases and J by 0 bases, with 10 bases between the two germline ends. The CDR3 sequence is CSVVGGNSYEQYF. The CDR3 nucleotides are TGCAGCGTTGTTGGGGGGAACTCCTACGAGCAGTACTTC.

This clonotype was seen a few times. The chain recombines TRBV4-2 with TRBJ2-4, with a weak D call TRBD2 (6 bases). Germline V lookup: CDR1 LGHNA, CDR2 YNFKEQ. V was cut by 1 base and J by 1 base, with 11 bases left in between. This CDR3 spans 16 amino acids. The CDR3 is CASSQVGGMAKNIQYF. CDR3 sequence (DNA): TGTGCCAGCAGCCAAGTTGGGGGGATGGCCAAAAACATTCAGTACTTC.

This clonotype has a handful of counts. V usage is TRBV20-1 and J usage is TRBJ2-7; D is undetermined. The CDR3 extends over 12 amino acids. V was shortened by 0 bases and J by 6 bases, with 9 bases between the two germline ends. The germline V gene encodes CDR1 DFQATT and CDR2 SNEGSKA (reference sequence). This CDR3 is CSARDPDSEQYF. The CDR3 DNA reads as TGCAGTGCTAGAGACCCCGACTCCGAGCAGTACTTC.

This chain joins TRBV20-1 and TRBJ2-7; D is possibly TRBD2 (7 bases). The CDR3 has 18 amino acids. The ends were cut back, 1 base at V and 0 bases at J, with 22 bases in the middle. The germline V gene encodes CDR1 DFQATT and CDR2 SNEGSKA (reference sequence). CDR3 in amino acids: CSARGLVRGLSNSYEQYF. The CDR3 coding sequence is TGCAGTGCTAGAGGTTTGGTGCGGGGGCTATCGAACTCCTACGAGCAGTACTTC.

This clonotype has just a few counts. The chain has TRBV5-1 and TRBJ2-3; D is unclear. Trimming cost V 1 base and J 1 base, with 10 bases left between them. Germline loops: CDR1 SGHRS, CDR2 YFSETQ. CDR3 size: 15 residues. Here the CDR3 reads CASSLTGRGTDTQYF. The CDR3 DNA is TGCGCCAGCAGCTTGACTGGTAGAGGCACAGATACGCAGTATTTT.

This clonotype appeared a few times. The chain carries TRBV9 and TRBJ2-1; D not certain. The CDR3 spans 13 residues. CDR1 SGDLS and CDR2 YYNGEE come from the germline V gene. Trimming removed 4 bases from V and 5 bases from J, with 10 bases in between. The CDR3 spells CASSPVRDNEQFF. The CDR3, as DNA: TGTGCCAGCAGCCCCGTCAGAGACAATGAGCAGTTCTTC.

This clonotype has just one count. The chain joins TRBV20-1 to TRBJ2-7, with 11 bases that match TRBD2. The length of the CDR3 is 13 residues. V lost 6 bases to trimming and J lost 0 bases; unmatched junction nucleotides: 1. Per the germline V gene, CDR1 is DFQATT and CDR2 is SNEGSKA (reference sequence). DNA of the CDR3: TGCAGTGCCCTAGCGGGGGGCTCCTACGAGCAGTACTTC. Translation: CSALAGGSYEQYF.

This clonotype was detected a few times. The chain uses TRBV5-5 and TRBJ1-5; no firm D call. Germline V gene data show CDR1 as SGHKS and CDR2 as YYEKEE (reference sequence). V was shortened by 1 base and J by 5 bases, with 4 bases between the two germline ends. There are 12 residues in the CDR3. The CDR3 DNA sequence: TGTGCCAGCAGCTTGCCCCATCAGCCCCAGCATTTT. Its translation: CASSLPHQPQHF.

This sequence joins TRBV20-1 and TRBJ2-3; the match to TRBD1 covers 7 bases. Germline CDR1 reads DFQATT; CDR2 reads SNEGSKA (reference sequence). Trimming removed 2 bases from V and 3 bases from J; junction bases left unmatched: 11. The CDR3 runs to 16 residues. This CDR3 reads CSARSLVGQSTDTQYF. The CDR3, as DNA: TGCAGTGCTAGATCCTTGGTGGGACAGTCTACAGATACGCAGTATTTT.

The chain couples TRBV20-1 to TRBJ2-1; a possible D gene is TRBD1 (5 bases). CDR3 length equals 13 residues. Between the trimmed V and J ends, which lost 3 bases and 4 bases, there was a span of 10 bases. Germline CDR1 and CDR2: DFQATT and SNEGSKA (reference sequence). The DNA of the CDR3 is TGCAGTGCTAGGAGACAGTCTTACAATGAGCAGTTCTTC. Protein: CSARRQSYNEQFF.

This chain connects TRBV11-2 to TRBJ2-2; TRBD2 is a possible D gene (5 bases). CDR1 is SGHAT, CDR2 FQNNGV, per germline. Trimming left V 0 bases short and J 4 bases short, with 15 bases between. This CDR3 is 17 amino acids long. The CDR3, as DNA: TGTGCCAGCAGCTTAGATCTGAGAGGGTTGGGCACCGGGGAGCTGTTTTTT. It yields the protein CASSLDLRGLGTGELFF.

The rearrangement links TRBV7-9 to TRBJ2-5, with 11 bases identical to TRBD1. The J segment lost 3 bases and the V segment lost 5 bases, leaving 8 bases of the junction unmatched. CDR1 is SEHNR and CDR2 is FQNEAQ in the germline V gene (reference sequence). The CDR3 is 16 residues long. This CDR3 is CASSPWTGGEEETQYF. The CDR3, as DNA: TGTGCCAGCAGCCCATGGACAGGGGGCGAGGAAGAGACCCAGTACTTC.

J is TRBJ2-7 and V is TRBV30; TRBD1 matches at 9 bases. The CDR3 runs to 14 residues. Germline assignment: CDR1 GTSNPN and CDR2 SVGIG (reference sequence). V lost 5 bases and J lost 0; bases outside the gene matches: 5. This CDR3 reads CAWWDRALSYEQYF. In DNA, the CDR3 is TGTGCCTGGTGGGACAGGGCCCTCTCCTACGAGCAGTACTTC.

This chain connects TRBV29-1 to TRBJ2-6; TRBD1 is a possible D gene (6 bases). The CDR3 sequence is 15 residues long. Trimming stripped 4 bases from V and 2 bases from J, with 12 bases between. Germline CDR1 is SQVTM and CDR2 is ANQGSEA. Written as DNA, the CDR3 is TGCAGCGTTGCCCTAGAGGGGGCTGGGGCCAACGTCCTGACTTTC. Protein product: CSVALEGAGANVLTF.

The chain combines TRBV15 with TRBJ2-1; 11 bases line up with TRBD1. This CDR3 region has 15 residues. The J segment lost 6 bases and the V segment lost 5 bases, leaving 6 bases of the junction unmatched. Germline lookup yields CDR1 LNHNV and CDR2 YYDKDF (reference sequence). CDR3 DNA: TGTGCCACCAGCGGGGGACAGGGGGGAGTCAATGAGCAGTTCTTC. Its translation is CATSGGQGGVNEQFF.

The chain joins TRBV5-6 to TRBJ2-3, with 12 bases that match TRBD1. The J segment lost 5 bases and the V segment lost 4 bases, leaving 5 bases of the junction unmatched. In germline, CDR1 is SGHDT, CDR2 YYEEEE. This CDR3 is built from 15 residues. This CDR3 is CASSTGTGGRDTQYF. The CDR3 DNA follows: TGTGCCAGCAGCACCGGGACAGGGGGCAGAGATACGCAGTATTTT.

In its sample, this clonotype was seen many times. V usage is TRBV20-1 and J usage is TRBJ2-1; TRBD1 might be the D (5 bases). V was pared by 3 bases and J by 6 bases, with 15 bases between. This CDR3 comprises 14 residues. CDR1 is DFQATT, CDR2 SNEGSKA, per germline (reference sequence). In DNA form, the CDR3 reads TGCAGTGCTAGTGGGTGGGGCTTAGGCAATGAGCAGTTCTTC. It encodes CSASGWGLGNEQFF.

This clonotype appeared a single time. This rearrangement joins TRBV4-1 to TRBJ1-4; perhaps TRBD1 as D (5 bases). The V end was cut by 0 bases, the J end by 0 bases, with 11 bases between. The CDR3 contains 17 residues. The germline V gene has CDR1 MGHRA and CDR2 YSYEKL. Here the CDR3 DNA reads TGCGCCAGCAGCCAAGATGAGGGACGCGCAACTAATGAAAAACTGTTTTTT. It encodes CASSQDEGRATNEKLFF.

This chain uses TRBV20-1 with TRBJ2-3; D is uncertain. The length of the CDR3 is 14 residues. The V gene's germline CDR1 is DFQATT and CDR2 SNEGSKA (reference sequence). The V and J ends lost 1 base and 0 bases respectively, with 8 bases between them. In nucleotides, the CDR3 is TGCAGTGCTAGAGCTCCTGCGAGCACAGATACGCAGTATTTT. Its protein product is CSARAPASTDTQYF.

The chain carries TRBV7-3 and TRBJ2-1; 8 nucleotides match TRBD1. This CDR3 contains 16 residues. Germline V gene lookup returns CDR1 SGHTA and CDR2 FQGTGA. J was trimmed by 5 bases and V by 4 bases; bases with no gene match: 10. For the CDR3, the DNA is TGTGCCAGCAGCTCCCCCCCGTCGACAGGGGACAATGAGCAGTTCTTC. Translating gives CASSSPPSTGDNEQFF.

This chain links TRBV20-1 with TRBJ2-3; the match to TRBD2 covers 8 bases. The germline V gene has CDR1 DFQATT and CDR2 SNEGSKA (reference sequence). The CDR3 contains 17 residues. V was clipped by 2 bases and J by 3 bases; unmatched bases: 13. This chain's CDR3 is CSARPTPGGPRTDTQYF. The CDR3 DNA is TGCAGTGCTAGACCAACTCCGGGGGGGCCTAGGACAGATACGCAGTATTTT.

This clonotype was seen only a few times. V gene TRBV20-1 combines with J gene TRBJ2-1, with a weak D call TRBD1 (6 bases). This CDR3 is built from 14 residues. CDR1 DFQATT and CDR2 SNEGSKA come from the germline V gene (reference sequence). V lost 1 base and J 8 bases, leaving 15 bases between the germline ends. CDR3 sequence: CSARGQGKYDEQFF. CDR3 nucleotide sequence: TGCAGTGCTAGAGGTCAGGGGAAGTATGATGAGCAGTTCTTC.

This clonotype was seen a few times. The genes are TRBV6-5 and TRBJ1-3; the D is unclear. Germline CDR1 and CDR2: MNHEY and SVGAGI. This CDR3 is 16 amino acids long. Trimming cost V 4 bases and J 0 bases, with 13 bases left between them. CDR3 protein: CASSFAPEPSGNTIYF. CDR3 in DNA: TGTGCCAGCAGTTTTGCCCCTGAGCCCTCTGGAAACACCATATATTTT.

This clonotype was found a few times. The chain has TRBV4-1 and TRBJ1-4; D might be TRBD1 (6 bases). Trimming cost V 1 base and J 4 bases, with 13 bases left between them. CDR3 length equals 16 residues. Germline loops: CDR1 MGHRA, CDR2 YSYEKL. CDR3 region: CASSQGSGAVNEKLFF. The CDR3, as DNA: TGCGCCAGCAGCCAAGGATCAGGGGCCGTTAATGAAAAACTGTTTTTT.

The V and J genes are TRBV5-1 and TRBJ1-6; D remains unclear. The germline V gene encodes CDR1 SGHRS and CDR2 YFSETQ. The CDR3 consists of 15 residues. The V gene lost 0 bases and the J gene lost 3 bases, with 7 bases spanning the gap. The CDR3 DNA sequence: TGCGCCAGCAGCTTGGAGGGTATCTATAATTCACCCCTCCACTTT. Translating it yields CASSLEGIYNSPLHF.

This clonotype was picked up a small number of times. The chain couples TRBV29-1 to TRBJ1-2, with D possibly being TRBD1 (6 bases). This CDR3 spans 13 amino acids. Germline V gene sequence: CDR1 SQVTM, CDR2 ANQGSEA. V lost 1 base and J lost 4, with 10 bases in between. The CDR3 bases are TGCAGCGTTGAAGGGGGGCTCCGCTATGGCTACACCTTC. The encoded protein is CSVEGGLRYGYTF.

The chain joins TRBV12-3 or TRBV12-4 to TRBJ2-7, with D maybe TRBD1 (7 bases). The CDR3 has 19 amino acids. Trimming stripped 0 bases from V and 2 bases from J, with 23 bases between. In DNA, the CDR3 is TGTGCCAGCAGTTTAGCGGGCCTTTCGACAGGGAGGTTGCCCTACGAGCAGTACTTC. It is translated as CASSLAGLSTGRLPYEQYF.

V usage is TRBV7-6 and J usage is TRBJ2-5; D ambiguous. This CDR3 region has 13 residues. Germline-derived CDR1 and CDR2 are SGHVS and FNYEAQ. V was shortened by 5 bases and J by 1 base, with 8 bases between the two germline ends. For the CDR3, the DNA is TGTGCCAGCAGCAGCCGCACCCAAGAGACCCAGTACTTC. It is translated as CASSSRTQETQYF.